This TCR beta chain was sequenced in a study of cytomegalovirus exposure and HLA in healthy donors. General study results and limits: Presence/absence analyses rested on an assumption that sequencing depth was roughly uniform across donors. Another analysis was done later, and it associated more than 15,000 TCR beta sequences with HLA alleles at 0.05 false discovery rate. A few of the chains that were CMV-associated were confirmed in vitro to be specific for CMV antigens.

A multiplex PCR was run with 60 Vbeta primers and 13 Jbeta primers. Only in-frame clones appear in the TCRdb table, and some are missing; sequencing was by immunoSEQ multiplex PCR. Of about 94,000 clones in the sample, roughly 75% are singletons; the top ten hold 0.76%. The length of the CDR3 is 14 residues. Germline assignment: CDR1 SGHDN and CDR2 FVKESK. The V and J ends lost 5 bases and 1 base, in that order; junction bases with no gene match: 3. To note about this clone: Its specificity is unknown.

The genes are TRBV14 and TRBJ2-7, with 9 bases that match TRBD1. The clonotype originates from a woman aged 55-69 years in good health and CMV-seronegative. The sample taken for sequencing was PBMCs. This chain's CDR3 is CASSKTGGSYEQYF. As DNA, the CDR3 is TGTGCCAGCAGCAAGACAGGGGGGTCCTACGAGCAGTACTTC.